What follows describes a single T cell receptor beta chain. The CDR3 spans 14 residues. Trimming took off 5 bases at V and 5 bases at J, with 15 bases between the two ends. CDR1 SEHNR and CDR2 FQNEAQ come from the germline V gene (reference sequence). The sample belongs to a study of shared clonotypes between healthy human individuals. Several immunoSEQ plates received, in even portions, the genomic DNA of each subset. TCRdb keeps only in-frame clones here, not all; method: immunoSEQ multiplex PCR. Here the sample spans 1.5 million to 1.9 million clones, around 98% being singletons. Splitting of CD4+ cells produced CD45RA+ naive and CD45RA-negative memory subsets.

The material sequenced was naive CD4+ T cells sorted from blood. Sample subset: CD45RA+ positively selected. The sequence was obtained from a man in his thirties or forties in good health. This chain links TRBV7-9 with TRBJ1-2, with D uncertain. This CDR3 reads CASSTSWAAYGYTF. Here the CDR3 DNA reads TGTGCCAGCAGCACGTCCTGGGCAGCTTATGGCTACACCTTC. The full variable domain, its missing parts supplied by reference TRBV7-9 and TRBJ1-2, is DTGVSQNPRHKITKRGQNVTFRCDPISEHNRLYWYRQTLGQGPEFLTYFQNEAQLEKSRLLSDRFSAERPKGSFSTLEIQRTEQGDSAMYLCASSTSWAAYGYTFGSGTRLTVV.